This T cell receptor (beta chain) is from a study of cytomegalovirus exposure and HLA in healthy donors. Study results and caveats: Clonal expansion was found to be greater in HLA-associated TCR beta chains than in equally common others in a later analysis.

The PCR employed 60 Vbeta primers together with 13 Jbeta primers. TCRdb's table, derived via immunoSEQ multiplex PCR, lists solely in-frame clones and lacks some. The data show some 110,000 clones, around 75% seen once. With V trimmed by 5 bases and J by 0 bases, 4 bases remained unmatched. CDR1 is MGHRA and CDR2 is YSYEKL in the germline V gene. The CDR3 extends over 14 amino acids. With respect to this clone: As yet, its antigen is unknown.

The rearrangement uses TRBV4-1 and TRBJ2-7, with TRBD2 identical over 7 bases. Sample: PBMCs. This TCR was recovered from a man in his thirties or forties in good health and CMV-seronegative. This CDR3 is CASSKSGDSYEQYF. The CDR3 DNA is TGCGCCAGCAGCAAGAGCGGGGACTCCTACGAGCAGTACTTC.